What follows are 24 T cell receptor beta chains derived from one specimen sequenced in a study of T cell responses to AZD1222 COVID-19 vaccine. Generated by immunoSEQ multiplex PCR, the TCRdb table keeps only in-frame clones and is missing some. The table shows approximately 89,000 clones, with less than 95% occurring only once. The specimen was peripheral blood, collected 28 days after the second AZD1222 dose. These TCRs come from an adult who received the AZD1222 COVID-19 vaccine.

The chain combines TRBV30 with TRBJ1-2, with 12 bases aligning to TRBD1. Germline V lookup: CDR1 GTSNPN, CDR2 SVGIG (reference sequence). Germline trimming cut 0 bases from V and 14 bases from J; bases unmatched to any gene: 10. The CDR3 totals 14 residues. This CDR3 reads CAWSVFEGTGGDTF. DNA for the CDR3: TGTGCCTGGAGTGTATTTGAAGGGACAGGGGGCGATACCTTC.

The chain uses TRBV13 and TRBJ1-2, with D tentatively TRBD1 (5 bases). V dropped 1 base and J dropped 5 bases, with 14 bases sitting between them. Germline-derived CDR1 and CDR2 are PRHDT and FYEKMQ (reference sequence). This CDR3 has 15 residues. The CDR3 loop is CASSLESGRVYGYTF. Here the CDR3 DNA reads TGTGCCAGCAGCTTAGAGTCAGGGAGGGTATATGGCTACACCTTC.

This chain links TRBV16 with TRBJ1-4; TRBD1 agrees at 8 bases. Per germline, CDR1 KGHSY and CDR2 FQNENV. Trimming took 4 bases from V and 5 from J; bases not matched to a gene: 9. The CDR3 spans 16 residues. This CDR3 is CASSPGQGWENEKLFF. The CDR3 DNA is TGTGCCAGCAGCCCTGGACAGGGTTGGGAGAATGAAAAACTGTTTTTT.

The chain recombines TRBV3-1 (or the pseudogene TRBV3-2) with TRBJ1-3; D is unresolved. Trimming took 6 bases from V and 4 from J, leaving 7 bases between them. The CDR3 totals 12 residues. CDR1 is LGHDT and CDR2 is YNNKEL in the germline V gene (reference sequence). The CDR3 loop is CASSRGGNTIYF. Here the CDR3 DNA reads TGTGCCAGCAGTCGTGGAGGAAACACCATATATTTT.

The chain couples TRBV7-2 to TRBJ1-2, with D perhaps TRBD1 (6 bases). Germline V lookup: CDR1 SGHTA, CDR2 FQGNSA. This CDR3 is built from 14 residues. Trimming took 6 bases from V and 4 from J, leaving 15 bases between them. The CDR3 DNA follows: TGTGCCAGCAGTACCGCACGGGGGGCCTATGGCTACACCTTC. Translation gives CASSTARGAYGYTF. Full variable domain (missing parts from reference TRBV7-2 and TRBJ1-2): GAGVSQSPSNKVTEKGKDVELRCDPISGHTALYWYRQSLGQGLEFLIYFQGNSAPDKSGLPSDRFSAERTGGSVSTLTIQRTQQEDSAVYLCASSTARGAYGYTFGSGTRLTVV.

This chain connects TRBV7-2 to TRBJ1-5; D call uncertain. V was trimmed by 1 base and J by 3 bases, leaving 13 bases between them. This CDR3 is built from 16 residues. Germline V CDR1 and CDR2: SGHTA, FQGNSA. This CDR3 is CASSLGYGRHNQPQHF. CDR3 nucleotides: TGTGCCAGCAGCTTAGGCTATGGTCGTCACAATCAGCCCCAGCATTTT.

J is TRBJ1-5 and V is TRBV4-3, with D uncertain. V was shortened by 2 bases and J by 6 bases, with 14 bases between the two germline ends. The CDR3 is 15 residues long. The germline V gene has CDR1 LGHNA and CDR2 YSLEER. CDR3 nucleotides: TGCGCCAGCAGCCAAAATCCTATTCTGAGTCAGCCCCAGCATTTT. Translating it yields CASSQNPILSQPQHF.

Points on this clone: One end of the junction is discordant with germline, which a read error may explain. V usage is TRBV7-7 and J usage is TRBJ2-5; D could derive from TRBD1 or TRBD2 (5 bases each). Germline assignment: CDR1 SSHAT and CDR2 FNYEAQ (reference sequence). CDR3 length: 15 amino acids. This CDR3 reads CASSFPSGAQETQYF. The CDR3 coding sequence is TGTGCTAGCAGCTTTCCATCCGGGGCCCAAGAGACCCAGTACTTC.

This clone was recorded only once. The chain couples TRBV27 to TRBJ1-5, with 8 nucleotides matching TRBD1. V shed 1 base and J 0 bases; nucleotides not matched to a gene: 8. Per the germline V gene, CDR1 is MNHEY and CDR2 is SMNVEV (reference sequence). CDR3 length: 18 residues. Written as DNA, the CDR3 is TGTGCCAGCAGTTTATTGGGGGACAGGAGATATAGCAATCAGCCCCAGCATTTT. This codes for CASSLLGDRRYSNQPQHF.

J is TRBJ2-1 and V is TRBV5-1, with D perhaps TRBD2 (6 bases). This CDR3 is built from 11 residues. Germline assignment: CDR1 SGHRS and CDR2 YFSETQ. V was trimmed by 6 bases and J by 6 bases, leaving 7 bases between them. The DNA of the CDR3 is TGCGCCAGCATGGGGGGCAATGAGCAGTTCTTC. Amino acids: CASMGGNEQFF.

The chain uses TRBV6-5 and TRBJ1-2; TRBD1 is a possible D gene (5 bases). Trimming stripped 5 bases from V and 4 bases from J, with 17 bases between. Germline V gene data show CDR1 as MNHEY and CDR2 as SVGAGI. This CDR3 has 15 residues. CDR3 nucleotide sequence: TGTGCCAGCAGTCTAACCGGGACTTCGGGCTATGGCTACACCTTC. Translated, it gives CASSLTGTSGYGYTF.

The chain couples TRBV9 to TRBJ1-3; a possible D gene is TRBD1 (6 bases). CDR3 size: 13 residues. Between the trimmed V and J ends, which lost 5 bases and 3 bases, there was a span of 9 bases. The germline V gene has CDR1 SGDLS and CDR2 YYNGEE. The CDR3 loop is CASRGAGGNTIYF. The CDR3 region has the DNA TGTGCCAGCAGGGGGGCGGGTGGAAACACCATATATTTT.

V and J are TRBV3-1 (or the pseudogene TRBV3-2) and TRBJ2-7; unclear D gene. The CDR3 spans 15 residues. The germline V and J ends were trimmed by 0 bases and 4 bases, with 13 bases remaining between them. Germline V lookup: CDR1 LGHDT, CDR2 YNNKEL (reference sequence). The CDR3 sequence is CASSQDLSPHYEQYF. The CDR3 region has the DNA TGTGCCAGCAGCCAAGATCTCTCTCCCCATTACGAGCAGTACTTC.

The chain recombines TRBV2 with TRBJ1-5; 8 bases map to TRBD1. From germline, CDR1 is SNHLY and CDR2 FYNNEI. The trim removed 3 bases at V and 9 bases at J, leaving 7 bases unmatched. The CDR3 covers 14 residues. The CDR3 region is CASSERTGYSPQHF. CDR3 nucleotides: TGTGCCAGCAGTGAGCGGACAGGGTATTCGCCCCAGCATTTT.

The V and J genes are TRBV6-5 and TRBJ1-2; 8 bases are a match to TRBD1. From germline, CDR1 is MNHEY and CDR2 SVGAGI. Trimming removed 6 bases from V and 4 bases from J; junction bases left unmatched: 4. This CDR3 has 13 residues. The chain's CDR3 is CASRRQGAYGYTF. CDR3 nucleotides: TGTGCCAGCAGGAGGCAGGGGGCCTATGGCTACACCTTC.

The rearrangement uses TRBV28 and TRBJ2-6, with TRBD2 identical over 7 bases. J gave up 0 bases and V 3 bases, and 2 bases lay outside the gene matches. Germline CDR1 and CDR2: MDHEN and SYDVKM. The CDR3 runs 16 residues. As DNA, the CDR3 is TGTGCCAGCAGTTTGCCGGGGGGCTCTGGGGCCAACGTCCTGACTTTC. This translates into CASSLPGGSGANVLTF.

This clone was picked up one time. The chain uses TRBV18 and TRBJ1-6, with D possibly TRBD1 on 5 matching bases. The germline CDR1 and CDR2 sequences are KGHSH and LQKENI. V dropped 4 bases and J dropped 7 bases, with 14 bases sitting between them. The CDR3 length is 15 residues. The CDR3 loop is CASSQEAGLNSPLHF. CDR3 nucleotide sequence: TGTGCCAGCTCACAGGAGGCGGGACTGAATTCACCCCTCCACTTT.

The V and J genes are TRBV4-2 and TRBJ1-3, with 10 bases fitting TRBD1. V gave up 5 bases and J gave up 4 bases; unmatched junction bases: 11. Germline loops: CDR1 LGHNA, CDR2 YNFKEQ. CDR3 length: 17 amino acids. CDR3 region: CASSVGQGRLEGNTIYF. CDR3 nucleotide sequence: TGTGCCAGCAGCGTGGGACAGGGGCGGTTAGAGGGAAACACCATATATTTT.

The CDR3 region is CASSRQESPGYTF. DNA of the CDR3: TGTGCCAGCAGTCGACAGGAGTCCCCTGGCTACACCTTC. The chain is built from TRBV3-1 (or the pseudogene TRBV3-2) and TRBJ1-2; TRBD1 is a possible D gene (6 bases). There are 13 residues in the CDR3. Germline-derived CDR1 and CDR2 are LGHDT and YNNKEL (reference sequence). Trimming stripped 6 bases from V and 7 bases from J, with 15 bases between.

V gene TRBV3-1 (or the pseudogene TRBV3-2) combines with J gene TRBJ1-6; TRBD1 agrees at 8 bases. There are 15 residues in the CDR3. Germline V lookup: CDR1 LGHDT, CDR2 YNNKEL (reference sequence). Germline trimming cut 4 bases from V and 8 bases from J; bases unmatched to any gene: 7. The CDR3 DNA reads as TGTGCCAGCAGCCTCCTCTGGGGACAGGATTCACCCCTCCACTTT. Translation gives CASSLLWGQDSPLHF.

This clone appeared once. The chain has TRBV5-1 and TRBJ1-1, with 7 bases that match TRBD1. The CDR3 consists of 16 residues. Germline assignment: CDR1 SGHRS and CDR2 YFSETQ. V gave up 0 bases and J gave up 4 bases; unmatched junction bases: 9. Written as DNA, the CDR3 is TGCGCCAGCAGCTTGGGAGTCGTGGCAGGGGGCACTGAAGCTTTCTTT. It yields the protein CASSLGVVAGGTEAFF.

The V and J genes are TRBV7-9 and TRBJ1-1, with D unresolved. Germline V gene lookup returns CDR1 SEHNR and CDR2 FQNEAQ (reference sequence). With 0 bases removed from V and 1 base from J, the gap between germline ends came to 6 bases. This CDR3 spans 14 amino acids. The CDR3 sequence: CASSLATRNTEAFF. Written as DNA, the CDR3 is TGTGCCAGCAGCTTAGCCACGAGGAACACTGAAGCTTTCTTT.

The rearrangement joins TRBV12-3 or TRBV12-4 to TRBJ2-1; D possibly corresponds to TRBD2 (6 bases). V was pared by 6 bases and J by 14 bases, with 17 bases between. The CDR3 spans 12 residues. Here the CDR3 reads CASRSGGRNKFF. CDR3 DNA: TGTGCCAGCAGGTCCGGAGGGAGAAATAAGTTCTTC.

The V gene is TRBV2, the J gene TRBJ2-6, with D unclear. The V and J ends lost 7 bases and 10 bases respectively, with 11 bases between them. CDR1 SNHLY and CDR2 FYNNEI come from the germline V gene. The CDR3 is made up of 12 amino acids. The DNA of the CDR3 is TGTGCCAGCACGTTCGGCCCAAACGTCCTGACTTTC. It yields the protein CASTFGPNVLTF.